This TCR beta chain was obtained from a study of cytomegalovirus exposure and HLA in healthy donors. Study-wide results and caveats: Rarity characterized most TCR sequences, yet some public TCRs appeared in many donors. Later analysis identified several of the most significant clusters that appeared linked to common viral pathogens. The later analysis indicated that the majority of CMV-associated TCR beta chains appeared HLA-restricted.

The PCR was carried out with 60 Vbeta primers and 13 Jbeta primers. Per the original methods: A later analysis counted 80 million or so unique TCR beta chains, roughly 11 million shared. Sequencing was performed with immunoSEQ multiplex PCR; in TCRdb, only in-frame clones are kept and a portion is missing. V and J calls plus clone size are reproduced from that table; the DNA served to infer D and trimming. The sample has just under 95,000 clones; approximately 81% are singletons. A note on this clone: The antigen is undetermined.

Looked up from germline, CDR1 is GTSNPN and CDR2 is SVGIG (reference sequence). V was trimmed by 5 bases and J by 3 bases, leaving 10 bases between them. The CDR3 spans 12 residues. Sequencing was performed on PBMCs. This TCR was recovered from a girl under 10 years old in good health and CMV-seropositive. The chain combines TRBV30 with TRBJ1-1, with a weak D call TRBD1 (6 bases). CDR3 protein: CAWETGYTEAFF. Here the CDR3 DNA reads TGTGCCTGGGAGACAGGATACACTGAAGCTTTCTTT.